The rows below give T cell receptor beta chains drawn from one sample of a study of T cells expressing NK-cell markers. TCRdb processed the 5' RACE reads again and assigns one entry to each CDR3 protein, with no DNA. The sample's table shows approximately 420,000 distinct CDR3 sequences. Sequenced input: blood T cells: a sorted CD56 or NKG2C T cell subset, CD4+ or CD8+ T cells, or bulk PBMC T cells (not recorded which). The receptors derive from a woman between 45 and 60 years old in good health. The CDR3 runs from the conserved cysteine through the conserved F or W.

j_call v_call cdr3_aa
TRBJ1-3 TRBV12-3/TRBV12-4 CASTGHLEEGNRRSVNTIYF
TRBJ2-3 TRBV20-1 CSAGGLAEGSTDTQYF
TRBJ1-1 TRBV29-1 CSVVAPLSTEAFF
TRBJ2-1 TRBV2 CASRELAGDYNEQFF
TRBJ2-3 TRBV20-1 CSAGRLAGGSNTQYF
TRBJ2-1 TRBV4-1 CATAGTSGFYNEQFF
TRBJ2-2 TRBV12-3/TRBV12-4 CAIRPGGSGELFF
TRBJ1-2 TRBV29-1 CSGTTGEIYGYTF
TRBJ1-4 TRBV11-2 CASRHWDREDEKLFF
TRBJ2-5 TRBV5-1 CASSSGGQETQYF
TRBJ2-5 TRBV2 CASIPRPTGKQETQYF
TRBJ2-7 TRBV6-5 CASSYSKPPQVYEQYF
TRBJ2-1 TRBV7-6 CASSQGGLSEQFF
TRBJ2-2 TRBV6-1 CASSEVRGSGIFRELFF
TRBJ2-7 TRBV5-1 CASSPTSGRYEQYF
TRBJ2-5 TRBV24-1 CATSDLGITGQETQYF
TRBJ1-1 TRBV20-1 CSVGRGGKAFF
TRBJ2-2 TRBV10-3 CAIARGRDTGELFF
TRBJ2-7 TRBV4-1 CASSQADLWTSDIVEQYF
TRBJ2-4 TRBV6-5 CASSHRTGWDIQYF
TRBJ2-2 TRBV7-9 CASSRQATGELFF
TRBJ2-5 TRBV5-1 CASSPSSRRSGTQYF
TRBJ1-1 TRBV4-1 CASSQALSVTEAFF
TRBJ1-5 TRBV12-3/TRBV12-4 CASSLGWSNQPQHF
TRBJ2-2 TRBV2 CASEATGNTGELFF
TRBJ1-6 TRBV11-2 CASSLGVLAGTDSPLHF
TRBJ2-3 TRBV3-1 CASSLGPGQADTQYF
TRBJ2-2 TRBV29-1 CSGSGGYTGELFF
TRBJ1-1 TRBV20-1 CSASATGMNTEAFF
TRBJ2-1 TRBV5-5 CASSFVAGGSGFNEQFF
TRBJ2-1 TRBV5-6 CASSLSRETSYNEQFF
TRBJ1-1 TRBV6-6 CASRTQDRGLTEAFF
TRBJ2-2 TRBV5-1 CASSTSGRDTGELFF
TRBJ2-1 TRBV4-1 CASSQDLGKIDEQFF
TRBJ1-2 TRBV7-9 CASRTGNGYGYTF
TRBJ2-4 TRBV10-2 CASSESTRGIQYF
TRBJ2-1 TRBV10-2 CASRLGGSEQFF
TRBJ2-7 TRBV20-1 CSARVRGRLYEQYF
TRBJ1-5 TRBV18 CASSPAGPDLHF
TRBJ2-3 TRBV27 CASSLGTSLSTDTQYF
TRBJ2-7 TRBV29-1 CSVEEGGGYEQYF
TRBJ2-6 TRBV24-1 CATSDWTPGGANVLTF
TRBJ2-3 TRBV21-1 CASSKVRGRELFLVTDTQYF
TRBJ1-6 TRBV3-1 CASSQVLRGENPLHF
TRBJ1-2 TRBV5-1 CASSPQRANYGYTF
TRBJ2-7 TRBV3-1 CASSQGSYEQYF
TRBJ2-2 TRBV20-1 CSASYLAGGLGELFF
TRBJ2-7 TRBV27 CASSLSGRGLYF
TRBJ2-3 TRBV29-1 CSAPWPITDTQYF
TRBJ2-5 TRBV20-1 CSGEGERETQYF
TRBJ1-4 TRBV12-3/TRBV12-4 CASSRYTGINEKLFF
TRBJ2-3 TRBV12-3/TRBV12-4 CASSLAGQDSADTQYF
TRBJ1-3 TRBV12-3/TRBV12-4 CASSLGQGVSSGNTIYF
TRBJ2-2 TRBV19 CASSIVAGNTGELFF
TRBJ2-7 TRBV19 CASSIGASGSPYEQYF